One and the same sample provided the 18 T cell receptor beta chains below, sequenced in a study of identical twins. TCRdb independently ran MiXCR on the 5' RACE reads; one entry per CDR3 protein. Of 600,000 to 700,000 distinct CDR3 sequences listed, roughly 20% are singletons. These sequences were also reported in another study, on T cells expressing NK-cell markers.

The source material was PBMCs. The receptors were sampled from a young woman in good health.

This clonotype was observed a few times. The chain employs TRBV10-2 and TRBJ2-1, with 8 positions matching TRBD2. There are 15 residues in the CDR3. V lost 8 bases and J lost 3; bases outside the gene matches: 9. Germline V gives CDR1 WSHSY, CDR2 SAAADI. CDR3 in DNA: TGCGCCAGCGAGGAGGCGGGAGGTCTCTACAATGAGCAGTTCTTC. Residues: CASEEAGGLYNEQFF.

The chain combines TRBV5-1 with TRBJ2-1; the D call may be TRBD1 or TRBD2 (5 bases each). The ends were cut back, 5 bases at V and 6 bases at J, with 15 bases in the middle. This CDR3 has 14 residues. Germline CDR1 and CDR2: SGHRS and YFSETQ. The CDR3 DNA reads TGCGCCAGCAGAACTACGGGACGCTTCAATGAGCAGTTCTTC. The encoded protein is CASRTTGRFNEQFF. Full variable domain (remainder filled in from reference TRBV5-1 and TRBJ2-1): KAGVTQTPRYLIKTRGQQVTLSCSPISGHRSVSWYQQTPGQGLQFLFEYFSETQRNKGNFPGRFSGRQFSNSRSEMNVSTLELGDSALYLCASRTTGRFNEQFFGPGTRLTVL.

The rearrangement links TRBV6-2 or TRBV6-3 to TRBJ2-7; the match to TRBD1 covers 9 bases. V lost 2 bases, J lost 0 bases, and 20 bases stayed unmatched. The CDR3 totals 21 residues. CDR1 is MNHEY and CDR2 is SVGEGT in the germline V gene. The CDR3 coding sequence is TGTGCCAGCAGTTACCAGAGGAGAGGGACAGGGTCGCTATTAAGCTCCTACGAGCAGTACTTC. It is translated as CASSYQRRGTGSLLSSYEQYF.

The DNA for the CDR3 is TGTGCCAGCTCACCCAGTCGGGACATGAACACTGAAGCTTTCTTT. As protein: CASSPSRDMNTEAFF. The chain links TRBV18 to TRBJ1-1; weak D call: TRBD1 (6 bases). V was trimmed by 3 bases and J by 0 bases, leaving 11 bases between them. CDR3 length: 15 residues. CDR1 is KGHSH and CDR2 is LQKENI in the germline V gene.

This clonotype occurred a few times. The V gene is TRBV7-2, the J gene TRBJ2-3, with 10 bases identical to TRBD2. The CDR3 consists of 15 residues. Unmatched junction bases numbered 5, after V lost 6 bases and J lost 2 bases. The germline V gene encodes CDR1 SGHTA and CDR2 FQGNSA. The CDR3 spells CASSSLAGHTDTQYF. In nucleotides, the CDR3 is TGTGCCAGCAGTTCACTAGCGGGACACACAGATACGCAGTATTTT.

The rearrangement links TRBV12-3 or TRBV12-4 to TRBJ2-1; 7 bases fit TRBD2. The V gene end was trimmed by 3 bases and the J gene end by 9 bases; junction bases not matched to a gene: 11. The CDR3 extends over 15 amino acids. DNA for the CDR3: TGTGCCAGCAGTTTTGAGACGGGGGGAATCGGTGAGCAGTTCTTC. Its protein is CASSFETGGIGEQFF.

V usage is TRBV27 and J usage is TRBJ2-1; D unresolved. The CDR3 runs 15 residues. V was cut by 1 base and J by 7 bases, with 14 bases left in between. Germline V CDR1 and CDR2: MNHEY, SMNVEV (reference sequence). The CDR3 region has the DNA TGTGCCAGCAGTTTATACTTTAGTGGCCCAAATGAGCAGTTCTTC. Its protein is CASSLYFSGPNEQFF.

This clonotype was seen only a few times. The chain combines TRBV6-5 with TRBJ2-3, with D perhaps matching TRBD1 (5 bases). The CDR3 has 14 residues. Germline values: CDR1 MNHEY, CDR2 SVGAGI. V lost 4 bases, J lost 4 bases, and 12 bases lay in between. In DNA, the CDR3 is TGTGCCAGCAGTTCGACCAGGGTAGCAGATACGCAGTATTTT. This translates into CASSSTRVADTQYF.

This clonotype has just a few counts. The chain links TRBV6-5 to TRBJ1-4; 7 nucleotides agree with TRBD1. The length of the CDR3 is 16 residues. Germline V gives CDR1 MNHEY, CDR2 SVGAGI. The ends lost 2 bases at V and 7 bases at J; junction bases unmatched: 10. CDR3 sequence (DNA): TGTGCCAGCAGTTACCCGACTACAGGGGCGAGTGAAAAACTGTTTTTT. Amino acids: CASSYPTTGASEKLFF.

The rearrangement links TRBV28 to TRBJ2-7; D not resolved. The CDR3 is 15 residues long. Trimming stripped 2 bases from V and 1 base from J, with 12 bases between. CDR1 is MDHEN and CDR2 is SYDVKM in the germline V gene. The CDR3 here is CASSLGRLPSYEQYF. In DNA form, the CDR3 reads TGTGCCAGCAGTTTAGGACGTCTACCTTCCTACGAGCAGTACTTC.

V usage is TRBV7-4 and J usage is TRBJ2-7; 7 positions agree with TRBD1. CDR1 is SGHVT, CDR2 SQSDAQ, per germline. The CDR3 length is 17 residues. The V gene end was trimmed by 6 bases and the J gene end by 0 bases; junction bases not matched to a gene: 14. For the CDR3, the DNA is TGTGCCAGCAGGGGTGACAGGGACCACACCTCCTCCTACGAGCAGTACTTC. It translates to CASRGDRDHTSSYEQYF.

This clonotype has at least ten counts. The rearrangement links TRBV5-5 to TRBJ2-1; maybe TRBD2 (6 bases). The germline V and J ends were trimmed by 0 bases and 3 bases, with 10 bases remaining between them. CDR3 length: 15 amino acids. The germline V gene has CDR1 SGHKS and CDR2 YYEKEE (reference sequence). CDR3: CASSLAGANYNEQFF. The CDR3 DNA follows: TGTGCCAGCAGCTTGGCGGGAGCGAACTACAATGAGCAGTTCTTC.

The gene calls are TRBV11-3 and TRBJ2-3; TRBD1 agrees at 8 bases. J was trimmed by 8 bases and V by 3 bases; bases with no gene match: 7. The CDR3 is made up of 14 amino acids. CDR1 SGHNT and CDR2 YENEEA come from the germline V gene. CDR3 coding DNA: TGTGCCAGCAGCTTCCGACAGGGGCCTGGTACGCAGTATTTT. It translates to CASSFRQGPGTQYF.

The chain joins TRBV20-1 to TRBJ2-3, with TRBD2 as a possible D gene (6 bases). Germline assignment: CDR1 DFQATT and CDR2 SNEGSKA (reference sequence). The CDR3 spans 15 residues. V was trimmed by 7 bases and J by 6 bases, leaving 23 bases between them. The CDR3 nucleotides are TGCAGTGGTAATACGGACTACGGATCCGGGGATACGCAGTATTTT. Translation: CSGNTDYGSGDTQYF.

This clonotype showed up just a few times. The chain recombines TRBV12-3 or TRBV12-4 with TRBJ2-7; TRBD2 matches at 13 bases. V lost 8 bases to trimming and J lost 6 bases; unmatched junction nucleotides: 4. This CDR3 contains 13 residues. The CDR3 bases are TGTGCCAGCCGACTAGCGGGGGGATCCGAGCAGTACTTC. This sequence encodes CASRLAGGSEQYF.

The V gene is TRBV7-2, the J gene TRBJ1-1; D is unresolved. There are 13 residues in the CDR3. Trimming removed 2 bases from V and 5 bases from J, with 9 bases in between. The V gene's germline CDR1 is SGHTA and CDR2 FQGNSA. In nucleotides, the CDR3 is TGTGCCAGCAGCTTAAGTTCCGGGACTGAAGCTTTCTTT. It yields the protein CASSLSSGTEAFF.

This chain links TRBV2 with TRBJ1-4; D gene unclear. CDR1 and CDR2 (germline): SNHLY, FYNNEI. V lost 8 bases, J lost 14 bases, and 12 bases lay in between. There are 10 residues in the CDR3. For the CDR3, the DNA is TGTGCCAGCGGTGGGGATTCGCTGTTTTTT. Protein: CASGGDSLFF.

This clonotype has only a few counts. The chain has TRBV9 and TRBJ2-2, with 8 bases fitting TRBD1. CDR3 length: 15 residues. Per the germline V gene, CDR1 is SGDLS and CDR2 is YYNGEE. V lost 4 bases and J lost 6; bases outside the gene matches: 8. Here the CDR3 reads CASSPRTGKAGELFF. In DNA form, the CDR3 reads TGTGCCAGCAGCCCCCGGACAGGGAAGGCCGGGGAGCTGTTTTTT.